The 13 T cell receptor beta chains listed next were all sequenced from one sample in a study of T cell responses to AZD1222 COVID-19 vaccine. Measured with immunoSEQ multiplex PCR; TCRdb has only the in-frame clones, and not every one. The repertoire holds more than 150,000 clones, with roughly 93% as singletons. Sequenced here: peripheral blood, sampled on day 0 of AZD1222 vaccination. These TCRs come from an adult in good health.

The genes are TRBV7-9 and TRBJ1-2; a possible D gene is TRBD1 (5 bases). V lost 3 bases to trimming and J lost 6 bases, with 11 bases between them. Germline V lookup: CDR1 SEHNR, CDR2 FQNEAQ (reference sequence). This CDR3 is 13 amino acids long. Here the CDR3 DNA reads TGTGCCAGCAGCTTCAGGGTTGGGGATGGCTACACCTTC. This translates into CASSFRVGDGYTF.

The chain employs TRBV7-8 and TRBJ2-3; a possible D gene is TRBD2 (5 bases). In germline, CDR1 is SGHVS, CDR2 FQNEAQ. CDR3 length equals 14 residues. The germline V and J ends were trimmed by 9 bases and 2 bases, with 15 bases remaining between them. CDR3 sequence reads: CASTLRGNTDTQYF. In nucleotides, the CDR3 is TGTGCCAGTACCCTCCGGGGAAACACAGATACGCAGTATTTT. Full variable domain (outside the CDR3, taken from reference TRBV7-8 and TRBJ2-3): GAGVSQSPRYKVAKRGQDVALRCDPISGHVSLFWYQQALGQGPEFLTYFQNEAQLDKSGLPSDRFFAERPEGSVSTLKIQRTQQEDSAVYLCASTLRGNTDTQYFGPGTRLTVL.

This clone was counted once. The rearrangement links TRBV5-6 to TRBJ2-2; unclear D gene. The CDR3 is 13 residues long. Germline V CDR1 and CDR2: SGHDT, YYEEEE. V was cut by 1 base and J by 5 bases, with 6 bases left in between. DNA of the CDR3: TGTGCCAGCAGCTTGCGGGTGACCGGGGAGCTGTTTTTT. Amino acid sequence: CASSLRVTGELFF.

This clone came up once. This chain links TRBV4-1 with TRBJ1-5; 7 bases agree with TRBD1. From germline, CDR1 is MGHRA and CDR2 YSYEKL. The V gene end was trimmed by 5 bases and the J gene end by 6 bases; junction bases not matched to a gene: 13. This CDR3 has 16 residues. CDR3 in amino acids: CASSFRAEGAGQPQHF. CDR3 in DNA: TGCGCCAGCAGCTTCCGGGCGGAGGGGGCGGGTCAGCCCCAGCATTTT.

This chain joins TRBV5-1 and TRBJ2-6, with 8 nucleotides matching TRBD1. Germline V lookup: CDR1 SGHRS, CDR2 YFSETQ. V was clipped by 4 bases and J by 2 bases; unmatched bases: 11. The CDR3 is 18 residues long. CDR3 coding DNA: TGCGCCAGCAGCCCCCGGGCAGGGGGCTTCACTGGGGCCAACGTCCTGACTTTC. Its translation: CASSPRAGGFTGANVLTF.

This clone occurred once. A read error may account for a junction end that differs from germline. This sequence joins TRBV5-1 and TRBJ2-7; D is possibly TRBD2 (5 bases). The CDR3 sequence is 12 residues long. From germline, CDR1 is SGHRS and CDR2 YFSETQ. The CDR3 DNA follows: TGCGCCGGCAGTTTAACTAGTGACGAGCAGTACTTC. As protein: CAGSLTSDEQYF.

The chain recombines TRBV7-3 with TRBJ2-7; D remains ambiguous. The CDR3 runs to 14 residues. CDR1 is SGHTA and CDR2 is FQGTGA in the germline V gene. V lost 2 bases to trimming and J lost 3 bases, with 11 bases between them. DNA of the CDR3: TGTGCCAGCAGCTTAGCGAGTGGAGACTACGAGCAGTACTTC. Its protein product is CASSLASGDYEQYF. Full variable domain (outside the CDR3, taken from reference TRBV7-3 and TRBJ2-7): GAGVSQTPSNKVTEKGKYVELRCDPISGHTALYWYRQSLGQGPEFLIYFQGTGAADDSGLPNDRFFAVRPEGSVSTLKIQRTERGDSAVYLCASSLASGDYEQYFGPGTRLTVT.

This chain joins TRBV6-5 and TRBJ2-5; 8 bases map to TRBD1. The CDR3 runs 14 residues. Trimming at V came to 6 bases and at J to 7 bases, leaving 10 bases not matched to a gene. Germline CDR1 reads MNHEY; CDR2 reads SVGAGI. CDR3 nucleotide sequence: TGTGCCAGCAGGCGACAGGGGCCACCTGGGACCCAGTACTTC. This gives the protein CASRRQGPPGTQYF.

The gene calls are TRBV7-9 and TRBJ1-6; no clear D. The CDR3 has 13 amino acids. V lost 1 base, J lost 6 bases, and 4 bases lay in between. Germline V CDR1 and CDR2: SEHNR, FQNEAQ (reference sequence). As DNA, the CDR3 is TGTGCCAGCAGCTTAGGTGTTAATTCACCCCTCCACTTT. It encodes CASSLGVNSPLHF. Variable domain in full (rest from reference TRBV7-9 and TRBJ1-6): DTGVSQNPRHKITKRGQNVTFRCDPISEHNRLYWYRQTLGQGPEFLTYFQNEAQLEKSRLLSDRFSAERPKGSFSTLEIQRTEQGDSAMYLCASSLGVNSPLHFGNGTRLTVT.

The gene calls are TRBV7-2 and TRBJ2-5; D remains ambiguous. The CDR3 has 15 residues. Between the trimmed V and J ends, which lost 1 base and 3 bases, there was a span of 12 bases. Germline CDR1 is SGHTA and CDR2 is FQGNSA. The CDR3 reads CASSLESGAEETQYF. CDR3 in DNA: TGTGCCAGCAGCTTAGAGTCGGGTGCCGAAGAGACCCAGTACTTC.

The V call is TRBV2, the J call TRBJ1-5, with 9 bases aligning to TRBD1. CDR3 length: 16 amino acids. V was clipped by 3 bases and J by 8 bases; unmatched bases: 11. CDR1 and CDR2 (germline): SNHLY, FYNNEI. This chain's CDR3 is CASSDQGQGRGKPQHF. The CDR3 region has the DNA TGTGCCAGCAGTGACCAGGGACAGGGAAGGGGTAAGCCCCAGCATTTT.

The genes are TRBV19 and TRBJ1-2; 7 bases agree with TRBD1. CDR1 is LNHDA and CDR2 is SQIVND in the germline V gene (reference sequence). This CDR3 comprises 14 residues. The V gene end was trimmed by 10 bases and the J gene end by 6 bases; junction bases not matched to a gene: 14. The CDR3 nucleotides are TGTGCCACCATGATTAGACAGGGAGTTGATGGCTACACCTTC. Translation: CATMIRQGVDGYTF.

The rearrangement joins TRBV6-2 or TRBV6-3 to TRBJ1-1; D remains ambiguous. This CDR3 spans 13 amino acids. Looked up from germline, CDR1 is MNHEY and CDR2 is SVGEGT. The V gene lost 6 bases and the J gene lost 2 bases, with 10 bases spanning the gap. This CDR3 reads CASRYEGNTEAFF. The CDR3 DNA reads TGTGCCAGCAGATACGAGGGCAACACTGAAGCTTTCTTT.